Presented here are 13 T cell receptor beta chains from one specimen sequenced in a study of PD-1 blockade in classical Hodgkin lymphoma. As for time point: cycle 4 day 1 (C4D1), after about 6 weeks of nivolumab. Exposure to brentuximab vedotin varied, and each patient had relapsed following autologous stem cell transplantation. Method: immunoSEQ multiplex PCR; TCRdb's copy keeps in-frame clones and lacks some. In the table there are more than 40,000 clones, 55% to 70% of which are singletons. The input for sequencing was peripheral blood mononuclear cells (PBMCs), taken before the fourth cycle of nivolumab. The source is a human donor with classical Hodgkin lymphoma.

The chain carries TRBV4-2 and TRBJ1-6; TRBD1 aligns across 9 bases. V lost 0 bases to trimming and J lost 7 bases; unmatched junction nucleotides: 28. The CDR3 is 24 residues long. Per the germline V gene, CDR1 is LGHNA and CDR2 is YNFKEQ. The CDR3 here is CASSQEPGATPGQGPRAANSPLHF. In nucleotides, the CDR3 is TGTGCCAGCAGCCAAGAACCCGGGGCGACTCCGGGACAGGGCCCCAGGGCGGCCAATTCACCCCTCCACTTT.

This clone was seen a few times. The chain uses TRBV6-5 and TRBJ1-6; D unresolved. The germline CDR1 and CDR2 sequences are MNHEY and SVGAGI. The CDR3 has 13 amino acids. Trimming took 6 bases from V and 10 from J, leaving 13 bases between them. The CDR3 bases are TGTGCCAGCAGGCGTGGAATGGGATCACCCCTCCACTTT. This codes for CASRRGMGSPLHF.

This chain links TRBV19 with TRBJ1-1, with 8 bases identical to TRBD1. Trimming cost V 8 bases and J 2 bases; bases outside gene matches: 7. CDR3 length: 14 residues. Germline V gene data show CDR1 as LNHDA and CDR2 as SQIVND (reference sequence). CDR3 DNA sequence: TGTGCCAGTCAGTTCGACAGGGGAAACACTGAAGCTTTCTTT. This sequence encodes CASQFDRGNTEAFF.

This clone has only a few counts. The V call is TRBV7-9, the J call TRBJ2-7, with TRBD1 matching 7 bases. CDR3 length: 14 amino acids. Germline assignment: CDR1 SEHNR and CDR2 FQNEAQ (reference sequence). J gave up 0 bases and V 5 bases, and 4 bases lay outside the gene matches. DNA of the CDR3: TGTGCCAGCAGCCCCCGGGACAGCTCCTACGAGCAGTACTTC. Protein: CASSPRDSSYEQYF.

The V gene is TRBV11-3, the J gene TRBJ2-3; TRBD2 agrees at 10 bases. CDR3 length equals 17 residues. Per the germline V gene, CDR1 is SGHNT and CDR2 is YENEEA. Losses at the gene ends were 3 bases for V and 2 bases for J; bases not matched to a gene: 8. CDR3 amino acids: CASSLGTSDVHTDTQYF. The CDR3 DNA follows: TGTGCCAGCAGCTTGGGGACTAGCGATGTCCACACAGATACGCAGTATTTT.

The table lists this clone with a few counts. Mismatch with germline at one junction end may stem from a read error. V and J are TRBV6-5 and TRBJ1-1; D not certain. The CDR3 runs 16 residues. Germline V lookup: CDR1 MNHEY, CDR2 SVGAGI. Written as DNA, the CDR3 is TGTGCCAGCAGTAACTCGAAGGGAAGTAGGAACACTGAAGCTTTCTTT. Protein product: CASSNSKGSRNTEAFF.

The rearrangement uses TRBV30 and TRBJ1-1; 7 nucleotides agree with TRBD1. The CDR3 sequence is 17 residues long. Germline V gives CDR1 GTSNPN, CDR2 SVGIG (reference sequence). V shed 5 bases and J 4 bases; nucleotides not matched to a gene: 19. This CDR3 reads CAWLRGSAGGYGTEAFF. The DNA of the CDR3 is TGTGCCTGGCTCCGGGGATCGGCAGGGGGGTATGGCACTGAAGCTTTCTTT.

V is TRBV4-1 and J is TRBJ2-2; 7 bases align to TRBD1. V trimming: 4 bases; J trimming: 6 bases; junction bases outside the gene matches: 11. The CDR3 spans 16 residues. Looked up from germline, CDR1 is MGHRA and CDR2 is YSYEKL. The CDR3 nucleotides read TGCGCCAGCAGCCTACAGGGGTTTATTGACGCCGGGGAGCTGTTTTTT. This codes for CASSLQGFIDAGELFF.

The chain recombines TRBV29-1 with TRBJ1-4; D perhaps matches TRBD1 (5 bases). Germline V lookup: CDR1 SQVTM, CDR2 ANQGSEA. The V end lost 5 bases, the J end lost 4 bases, and 17 bases lay between the germline ends. The CDR3 covers 15 residues. In DNA, the CDR3 is TGCAGCGTTACAACCGGGACGGGCATTAATGAAAAACTGTTTTTT. Translated: CSVTTGTGINEKLFF.

The CDR3 here is CSVTGTGIEQYF. CDR3 in DNA: TGCAGCGTGACCGGGACAGGCATCGAGCAGTACTTC. This chain uses TRBV29-1 with TRBJ2-7, with 8 bases aligning to TRBD1. CDR1 is SQVTM and CDR2 is ANQGSEA in the germline V gene. J was trimmed by 6 bases and V by 6 bases; bases with no gene match: 7. The CDR3 is 12 amino acids.

This chain uses TRBV30 with TRBJ2-1; D is ambiguous. The V and J ends lost 2 bases and 3 bases respectively, with 8 bases between them. Germline V CDR1 and CDR2: GTSNPN, SVGIG (reference sequence). The CDR3 is made up of 13 amino acids. The CDR3 sequence is CAWSKAVYNEQFF. The CDR3, as DNA: TGTGCCTGGAGTAAGGCGGTCTACAATGAGCAGTTCTTC.

This chain links TRBV19 with TRBJ2-7, with D maybe TRBD2 (5 bases). Trimming left V 5 bases short and J 3 bases short, with 17 bases between. The CDR3 contains 15 residues. Germline V gene lookup returns CDR1 LNHDA and CDR2 SQIVND (reference sequence). Here the CDR3 reads CASSPRGFEGYEQYF. In nucleotides, the CDR3 is TGTGCCAGTAGTCCCCGGGGATTTGAGGGCTACGAGCAGTACTTC.

The rearrangement links TRBV6-5 to TRBJ2-7; D possibly corresponds to TRBD2 (6 bases). The CDR3 has 14 amino acids. The germline V gene encodes CDR1 MNHEY and CDR2 SVGAGI. Deletions cut 2 bases from V and 2 bases from J, with 10 bases between. The CDR3 DNA reads TGTGCCAGCAGTTACGGGCGGGAACCCTACGAGCAGTACTTC. Encoded protein: CASSYGREPYEQYF.